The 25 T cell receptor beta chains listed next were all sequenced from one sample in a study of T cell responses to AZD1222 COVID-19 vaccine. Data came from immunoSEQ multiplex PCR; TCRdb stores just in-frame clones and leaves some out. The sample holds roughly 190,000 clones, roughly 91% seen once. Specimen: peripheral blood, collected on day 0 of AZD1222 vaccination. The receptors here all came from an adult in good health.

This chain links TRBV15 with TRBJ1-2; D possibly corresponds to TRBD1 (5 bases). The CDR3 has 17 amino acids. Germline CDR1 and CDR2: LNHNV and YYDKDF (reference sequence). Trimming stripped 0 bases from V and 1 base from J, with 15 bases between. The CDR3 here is CATSRDPGRVRNYGYTF. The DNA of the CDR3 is TGTGCCACCAGCAGAGATCCGGGACGGGTCCGTAACTATGGCTACACCTTC.

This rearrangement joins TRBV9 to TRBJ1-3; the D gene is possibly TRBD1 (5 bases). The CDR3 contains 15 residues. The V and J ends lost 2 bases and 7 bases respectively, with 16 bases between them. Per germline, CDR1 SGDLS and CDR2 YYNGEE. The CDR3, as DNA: TGTGCCAGCAGCGTCGGGCCGGTTCCAGGGAACACCATATATTTT. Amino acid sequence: CASSVGPVPGNTIYF.

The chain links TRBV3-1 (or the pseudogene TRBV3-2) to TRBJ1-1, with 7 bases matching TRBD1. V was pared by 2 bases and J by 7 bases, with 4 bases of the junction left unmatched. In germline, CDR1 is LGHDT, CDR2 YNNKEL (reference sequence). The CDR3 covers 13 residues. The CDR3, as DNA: TGTGCCAGCAGCCAAAACAGGGGCGTTGAAGCTTTCTTT. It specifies CASSQNRGVEAFF.

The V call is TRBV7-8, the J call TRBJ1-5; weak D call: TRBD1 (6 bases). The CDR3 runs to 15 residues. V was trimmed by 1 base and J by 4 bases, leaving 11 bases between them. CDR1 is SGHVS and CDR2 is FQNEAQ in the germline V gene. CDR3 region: CASSLGGQVNQPQHF. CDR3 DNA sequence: TGTGCCAGCAGCTTAGGGGGGCAGGTGAATCAGCCCCAGCATTTT.

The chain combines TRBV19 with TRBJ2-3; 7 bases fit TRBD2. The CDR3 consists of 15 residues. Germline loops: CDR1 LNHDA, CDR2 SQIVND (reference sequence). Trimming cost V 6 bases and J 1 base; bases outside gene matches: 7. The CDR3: CASRPRGDRTDTQYF. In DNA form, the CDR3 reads TGTGCCAGTAGGCCCCGGGGGGATCGCACAGATACGCAGTATTTT.

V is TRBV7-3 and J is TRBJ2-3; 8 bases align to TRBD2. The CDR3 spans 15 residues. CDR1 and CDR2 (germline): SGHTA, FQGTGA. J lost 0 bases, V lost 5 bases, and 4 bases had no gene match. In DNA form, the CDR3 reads TGTGCCAGCAGCGCCAGCGGGGGTAGCACAGATACGCAGTATTTT. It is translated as CASSASGGSTDTQYF.

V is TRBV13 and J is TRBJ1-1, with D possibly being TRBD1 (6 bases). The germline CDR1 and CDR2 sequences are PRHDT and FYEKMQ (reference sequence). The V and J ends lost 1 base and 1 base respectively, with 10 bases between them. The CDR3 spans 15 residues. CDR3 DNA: TGTGCCAGCAGCTTAGTAGCACAGGGGAACACTGAAGCTTTCTTT. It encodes CASSLVAQGNTEAFF.

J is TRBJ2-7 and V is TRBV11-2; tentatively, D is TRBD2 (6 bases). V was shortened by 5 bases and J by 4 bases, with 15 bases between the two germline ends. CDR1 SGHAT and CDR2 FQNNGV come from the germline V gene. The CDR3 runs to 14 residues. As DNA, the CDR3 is TGTGCCAGCAGCCTCGAGGCAGGGAGGTACGAGCAGTACTTC. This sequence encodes CASSLEAGRYEQYF. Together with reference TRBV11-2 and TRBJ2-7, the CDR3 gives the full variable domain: EAGVAQSPRYKIIEKRQSVAFWCNPISGHATLYWYQQILGQGPKLLIQFQNNGVVDDSQLPKDRFSAERLKGVDSTLKIQPAKLEDSAVYLCASSLEAGRYEQYFGPGTRLTVT.

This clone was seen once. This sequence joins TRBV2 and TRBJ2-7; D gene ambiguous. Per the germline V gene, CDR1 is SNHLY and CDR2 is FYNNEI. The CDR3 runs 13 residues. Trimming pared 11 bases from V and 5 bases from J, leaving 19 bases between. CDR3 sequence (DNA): TGTGCCCCCAACCCCACCCCCCAGGACGAGCAGTACTTC. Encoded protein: CAPNPTPQDEQYF.

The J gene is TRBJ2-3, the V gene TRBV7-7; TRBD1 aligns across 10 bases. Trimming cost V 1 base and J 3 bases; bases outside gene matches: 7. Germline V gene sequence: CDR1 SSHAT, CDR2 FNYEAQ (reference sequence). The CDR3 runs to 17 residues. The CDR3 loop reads CASSLGPRTGGTDTQYF. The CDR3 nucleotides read TGTGCCAGCAGCTTAGGGCCTAGGACAGGGGGAACAGATACGCAGTATTTT.

The DNA for the CDR3 is TGTGCCAGCTTCTTGTTCAAACGGGAGGGGGTAGAAGAGACCCAGTACTTC. Translated, it gives CASFLFKREGVEETQYF. The chain links TRBV2 to TRBJ2-5; 8 bases match TRBD2. The CDR3 spans 17 residues. Germline CDR1 SNHLY, CDR2 FYNNEI. Trimming removed 8 bases from V and 3 bases from J; junction bases left unmatched: 17.

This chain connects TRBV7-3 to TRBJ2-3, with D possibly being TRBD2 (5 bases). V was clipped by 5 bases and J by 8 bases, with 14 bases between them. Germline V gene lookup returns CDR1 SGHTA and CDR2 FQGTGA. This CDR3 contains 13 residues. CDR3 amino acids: CASSQTTSGTQYF. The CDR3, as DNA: TGTGCCAGCAGCCAGACGACCAGCGGTACGCAGTATTTT.

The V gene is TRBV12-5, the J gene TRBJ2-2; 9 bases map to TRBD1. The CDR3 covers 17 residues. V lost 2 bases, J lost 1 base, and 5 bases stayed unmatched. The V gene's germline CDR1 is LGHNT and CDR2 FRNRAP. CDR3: CASGLTPGQGNTGELFF. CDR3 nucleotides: TGTGCTAGTGGTTTGACGCCGGGACAGGGGAACACCGGGGAGCTGTTTTTT.

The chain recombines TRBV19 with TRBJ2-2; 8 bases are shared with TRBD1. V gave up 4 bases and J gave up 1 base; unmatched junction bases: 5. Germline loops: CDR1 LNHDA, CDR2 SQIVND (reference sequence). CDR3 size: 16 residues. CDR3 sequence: CASSTSGGLNTGELFF. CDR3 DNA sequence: TGTGCCAGTAGTACCTCAGGGGGCTTGAACACCGGGGAGCTGTTTTTT. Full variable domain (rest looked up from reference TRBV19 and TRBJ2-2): DGGITQSPKYLFRKEGQNVTLSCEQNLNHDAMYWYRQDPGQGLRLIYYSQIVNDFQKGDIAEGYSVSREKKESFPLTVTSAQKNPTAFYLCASSTSGGLNTGELFFGEGSRLTVL.

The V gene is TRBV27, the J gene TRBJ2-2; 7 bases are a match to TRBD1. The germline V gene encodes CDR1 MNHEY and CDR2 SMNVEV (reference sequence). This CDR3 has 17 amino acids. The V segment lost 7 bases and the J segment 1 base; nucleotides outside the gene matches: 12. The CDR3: CASTHSFGQENTGELFF. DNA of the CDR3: TGTGCCAGCACCCACTCTTTTGGACAGGAGAACACCGGGGAGCTGTTTTTT.

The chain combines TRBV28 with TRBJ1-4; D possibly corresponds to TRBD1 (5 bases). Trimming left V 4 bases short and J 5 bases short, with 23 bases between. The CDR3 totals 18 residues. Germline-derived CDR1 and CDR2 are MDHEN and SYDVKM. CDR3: CASSSAGTALLANEKLFF. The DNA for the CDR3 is TGTGCCAGCAGTTCCGCCGGGACCGCGTTACTCGCGAATGAAAAACTGTTTTTT.

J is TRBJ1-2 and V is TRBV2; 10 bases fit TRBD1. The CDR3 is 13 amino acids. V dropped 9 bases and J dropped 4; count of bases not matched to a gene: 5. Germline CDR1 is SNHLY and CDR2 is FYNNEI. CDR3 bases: TGTGCCAGATCCGGGACAGGGGCCTATGGCTACACCTTC. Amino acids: CARSGTGAYGYTF.

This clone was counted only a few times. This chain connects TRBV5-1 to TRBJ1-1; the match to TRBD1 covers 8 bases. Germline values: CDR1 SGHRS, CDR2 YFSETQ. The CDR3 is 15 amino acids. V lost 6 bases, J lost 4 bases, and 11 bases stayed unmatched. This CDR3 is CASNADRGRGTEAFF. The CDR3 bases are TGCGCCAGCAACGCCGACAGGGGACGGGGCACTGAAGCTTTCTTT.

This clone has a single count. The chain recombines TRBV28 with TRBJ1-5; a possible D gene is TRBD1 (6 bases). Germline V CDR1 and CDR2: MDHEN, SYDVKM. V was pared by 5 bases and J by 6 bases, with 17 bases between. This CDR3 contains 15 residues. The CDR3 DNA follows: TGTGCCAGCAGTCCCCCGACAGGTCTCGGTCAGCCCCAGCATTTT. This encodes CASSPPTGLGQPQHF.

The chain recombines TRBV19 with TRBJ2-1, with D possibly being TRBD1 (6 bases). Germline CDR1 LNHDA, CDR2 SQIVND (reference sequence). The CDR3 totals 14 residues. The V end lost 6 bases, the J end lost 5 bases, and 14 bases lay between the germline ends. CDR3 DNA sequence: TGTGCCAGTAGCCTGGACAGACTGGACAATGAGCAGTTCTTC. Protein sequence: CASSLDRLDNEQFF.

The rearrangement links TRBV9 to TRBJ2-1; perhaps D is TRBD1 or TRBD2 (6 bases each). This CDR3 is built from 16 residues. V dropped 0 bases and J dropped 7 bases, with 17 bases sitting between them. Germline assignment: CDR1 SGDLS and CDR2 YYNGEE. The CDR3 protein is CASSVELRGAQNEQFF. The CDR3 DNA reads TGTGCCAGCAGCGTAGAGCTTAGGGGGGCGCAGAATGAGCAGTTCTTC. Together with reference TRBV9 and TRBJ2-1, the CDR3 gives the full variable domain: DSGVTQTPKHLITATGQRVTLRCSPRSGDLSVYWYQQSLDQGLQFLIQYYNGEERAKGNILERFSAQQFPDLHSELNLSSLELGDSALYFCASSVELRGAQNEQFFGPGTRLTVL.

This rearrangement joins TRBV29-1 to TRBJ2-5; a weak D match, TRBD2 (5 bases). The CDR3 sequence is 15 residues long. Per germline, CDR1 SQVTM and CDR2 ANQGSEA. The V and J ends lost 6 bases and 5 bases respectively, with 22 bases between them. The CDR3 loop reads CSVAGGQPLMETQYF. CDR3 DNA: TGCAGCGTCGCCGGCGGGCAGCCTTTAATGGAGACCCAGTACTTC.

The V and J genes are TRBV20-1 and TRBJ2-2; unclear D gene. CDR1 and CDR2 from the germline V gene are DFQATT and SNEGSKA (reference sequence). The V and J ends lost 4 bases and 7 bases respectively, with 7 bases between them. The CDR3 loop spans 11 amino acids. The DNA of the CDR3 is TGCAGTGCTATGTGGGGCGGGGAGCTGTTTTTT. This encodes CSAMWGGELFF.

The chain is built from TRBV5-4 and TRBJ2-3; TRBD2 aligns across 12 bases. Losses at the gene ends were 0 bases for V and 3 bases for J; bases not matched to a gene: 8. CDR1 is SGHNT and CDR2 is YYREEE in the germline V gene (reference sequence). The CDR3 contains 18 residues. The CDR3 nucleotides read TGTGCCAGCAGCTTGGGTCCTAGCGGGGGGGCCGTTACAGATACGCAGTATTTT. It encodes CASSLGPSGGAVTDTQYF.

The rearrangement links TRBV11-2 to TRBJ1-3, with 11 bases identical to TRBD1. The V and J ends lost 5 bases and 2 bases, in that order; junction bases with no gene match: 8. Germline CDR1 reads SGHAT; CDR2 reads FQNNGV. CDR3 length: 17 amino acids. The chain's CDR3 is CASSRRPGQGAGNTIYF. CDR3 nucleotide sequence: TGTGCCAGCAGCCGGAGACCGGGACAGGGGGCTGGAAACACCATATATTTT.